The clone carrying this T cell receptor beta chain was counted only a few times. This entry belongs to a study of blood T cell repertoires in COVID-19. TCRdb's copy holds only in-frame clones and misses some; the assay was immunoSEQ multiplex PCR. Among a few hundred thousand clones listed, roughly 90% were seen once. This CDR3 spans 16 amino acids. Per germline, CDR1 MGHRA and CDR2 YSYEKL. J gave up 1 base and V 3 bases, and 7 bases lay outside the gene matches. V is TRBV4-1 and J is TRBJ2-7; 9 bases line up with TRBD1. The sequenced sample was peripheral blood. This sequence was found in a woman between 55 and 75 years old with acute or convalescent COVID-19. CDR3 in amino acids: CASSHPPGQGSYEQYF. Written as DNA, the CDR3 is TGCGCCAGCAGCCATCCACCGGGACAGGGTTCCTACGAGCAGTACTTC.